Listed below are T cell receptor beta chains from one sample, sequenced in a study of blood T cell repertoires in COVID-19. Generated by immunoSEQ multiplex PCR, the TCRdb table keeps only in-frame clones and is missing some. The data contain 200,000 or so clones, roughly 89% of them seen just once; the ten biggest clones take up over 3%. The sample taken for sequencing was PBMCs or T cells enriched from blood (not recorded which). The receptors originated from a woman aged 40 to 50 with acute COVID-19. Each CDR3 is given with its conserved first and last residue. The order of the fields is V gene, clone size, J gene, D gene, CDR3 protein, CDR3 DNA. The D gene is left open where the match is weak. The listing skips clone size in some rows; elsewhere it reads once, few, many or a size class.

v_call: TRBV18
clone_size: .
j_call: TRBJ2-1
d_call: TRBD1
cdr3_aa: CASSPNLGTANNEQFF
cdr3_nt: TGTGCCAGCTCACCAAATCTGGGGACAGCAAACAATGAGCAGTTCTTC

v_call: TRBV13
clone_size: once
j_call: TRBJ1-6
d_call: TRBD1
cdr3_aa: CASSPGQGHNSPLHF
cdr3_nt: TGTGCCAGCAGCCCTGGACAGGGGCATAATTCACCCCTCCACTTT

v_call: TRBV2
clone_size: .
j_call: TRBJ2-5
d_call: .
cdr3_aa: CASSTTGGGTQYF
cdr3_nt: TGTGCCAGCAGTACCACAGGGGGGGGGACCCAGTACTTC

v_call: TRBV12-3/TRBV12-4
clone_size: .
j_call: TRBJ1-2
d_call: .
cdr3_aa: CASTFDRIYGYTF
cdr3_nt: TGTGCCAGCACCTTCGACAGAATCTATGGCTACACCTTC

v_call: TRBV20-1
clone_size: .
j_call: TRBJ1-4
d_call: .
cdr3_aa: CSASPRGEKLFF
cdr3_nt: TGCAGTGCTAGTCCCCGGGGTGAAAAACTGTTTTTT

v_call: TRBV14
clone_size: few
j_call: TRBJ1-4
d_call: TRBD1
cdr3_aa: CASSQNRGLNEKLFF
cdr3_nt: TGTGCCAGCAGCCAAAACAGGGGACTTAATGAAAAACTGTTTTTT

v_call: TRBV20-1
clone_size: .
j_call: TRBJ2-1
d_call: TRBD2
cdr3_aa: CSASRRTGTSGNEQFF
cdr3_nt: TGCAGTGCTAGTAGGAGAACCGGGACTAGCGGTAATGAGCAGTTCTTC

v_call: TRBV6-5
clone_size: .
j_call: TRBJ2-5
d_call: .
cdr3_aa: CASSIEGGGTQYF
cdr3_nt: TGTGCCAGCAGCATAGAGGGCGGTGGGACCCAGTACTTC

v_call: TRBV6-1
clone_size: .
j_call: TRBJ1-5
d_call: .
cdr3_aa: CASSEILGQPQHF
cdr3_nt: TGTGCCAGCAGTGAGATCCTCGGGCAGCCCCAGCATTTT

v_call: TRBV27
clone_size: .
j_call: TRBJ1-5
d_call: .
cdr3_aa: CASSSSPGNAQHF
cdr3_nt: TGTGCCAGCAGTTCCTCTCCGGGTAATGCCCAGCATTTT

v_call: TRBV7-8
clone_size: .
j_call: TRBJ2-3
d_call: .
cdr3_aa: CASSLGEDTQYF
cdr3_nt: TGTGCCAGCAGCTTAGGGGAGGATACGCAGTATTTT

v_call: TRBV6-5
clone_size: .
j_call: TRBJ1-1
d_call: .
cdr3_aa: CASSYVKSTEAFF
cdr3_nt: TGTGCCAGCAGTTACGTAAAGAGCACTGAAGCTTTCTTT

v_call: TRBV9
clone_size: .
j_call: TRBJ1-1
d_call: .
cdr3_aa: CASSVKPDSNTEAFF
cdr3_nt: TGTGCCAGCAGCGTAAAACCAGACTCGAACACTGAAGCTTTCTTT

v_call: TRBV27
clone_size: .
j_call: TRBJ1-2
d_call: .
cdr3_aa: CASSLSFYQRNYGYTF
cdr3_nt: TGTGCCAGCAGTTTATCTTTCTACCAGAGGAACTATGGCTACACCTTC

v_call: TRBV19
clone_size: few
j_call: TRBJ2-2
d_call: TRBD1
cdr3_aa: CASSRDRVGTGELFF
cdr3_nt: TGTGCCAGTAGTAGAGACAGGGTTGGGACCGGGGAGCTGTTTTTT

v_call: TRBV4-1
clone_size: .
j_call: TRBJ1-1
d_call: .
cdr3_aa: CASSQQQTNTEAFF
cdr3_nt: TGCGCCAGCAGCCAACAACAGACGAACACTGAAGCTTTCTTT

v_call: TRBV6-1
clone_size: .
j_call: TRBJ1-1
d_call: .
cdr3_aa: CASSEGDREAFF
cdr3_nt: TGTGCCAGCAGTGAAGGTGACAGGGAAGCTTTCTTT

v_call: TRBV14
clone_size: .
j_call: TRBJ1-6
d_call: .
cdr3_aa: CASSPRTDLSSPLHF
cdr3_nt: TGTGCCAGCAGCCCTCGGACAGATTTAAGTTCACCCCTCCACTTT

v_call: TRBV2
clone_size: .
j_call: TRBJ1-1
d_call: .
cdr3_aa: CASSPSGIREAFF
cdr3_nt: TGTGCCAGCAGCCCGTCGGGTATCCGAGAAGCTTTCTTT

v_call: TRBV19
clone_size: .
j_call: TRBJ1-6
d_call: .
cdr3_aa: CASSIDLYGGYNSPLHF
cdr3_nt: TGTGCCAGTAGTATAGATCTATACGGGGGTTACAATTCACCCCTCCACTTT

v_call: TRBV3-1/TRBV3-2
clone_size: .
j_call: TRBJ2-2
d_call: .
cdr3_aa: CASSQGTGTGELFF
cdr3_nt: TGTGCCAGCAGCCAAGGAACCGGCACCGGGGAGCTGTTTTTT

v_call: TRBV15
clone_size: once
j_call: TRBJ1-5
d_call: TRBD1
cdr3_aa: CATSSYGQGNDKVYSNQPQHF
cdr3_nt: TGTGCCACCAGCAGTTACGGACAGGGGAACGACAAAGTTTATAGCAATCAGCCCCAGCATTTT

v_call: TRBV4-2
clone_size: .
j_call: TRBJ1-2
d_call: TRBD1
cdr3_aa: CASSADRGKAF
cdr3_nt: TGTGCCAGCAGCGCGGACAGGGGGAAGGCCTTC

v_call: TRBV5-1
clone_size: .
j_call: TRBJ2-1
d_call: TRBD1
cdr3_aa: CASSLESQGVHNEQFF
cdr3_nt: TGCGCCAGCAGCTTGGAGTCCCAGGGGGTCCACAATGAGCAGTTCTTC

v_call: TRBV5-5
clone_size: .
j_call: TRBJ1-1
d_call: .
cdr3_aa: CASSHDDGRSTEAFF
cdr3_nt: TGTGCCAGCAGCCACGATGACGGTCGGAGCACTGAAGCTTTCTTT

v_call: TRBV4-2
clone_size: .
j_call: TRBJ1-1
d_call: .
cdr3_aa: CASSQDRGARNTEAFF
cdr3_nt: TGTGCCAGCAGCCAAGACCGGGGGGCGAGGAACACTGAAGCTTTCTTT

v_call: TRBV6-5
clone_size: few
j_call: TRBJ1-2
d_call: .
cdr3_aa: CASSPIQGNYGYTF
cdr3_nt: TGTGCCAGCAGCCCGATTCAGGGGAACTATGGCTACACCTTC

v_call: TRBV5-4
clone_size: many
j_call: TRBJ1-3
d_call: TRBD1
cdr3_aa: CASSYGQGTGNTIYF
cdr3_nt: TGTGCCAGCAGCTACGGACAGGGCACTGGAAACACCATATATTTT

v_call: TRBV9
clone_size: .
j_call: TRBJ1-1
d_call: .
cdr3_aa: CASTRGPGTEAFF
cdr3_nt: TGTGCCAGCACCCGTGGTCCGGGGACTGAAGCTTTCTTT

v_call: TRBV6-5
clone_size: .
j_call: TRBJ2-1
d_call: TRBD1
cdr3_aa: CASSSAGTGLVEQFF
cdr3_nt: TGTGCCAGCAGTTCTGCCGGGACAGGGCTGGTTGAGCAGTTCTTC

v_call: TRBV15
clone_size: once
j_call: TRBJ1-6
d_call: .
cdr3_aa: CATSRDAEAALNSPLHF
cdr3_nt: TGTGCCACCAGCAGAGATGCGGAGGCAGCCCTTAATTCACCCCTCCACTTT

v_call: TRBV2
clone_size: .
j_call: TRBJ1-5
d_call: .
cdr3_aa: CASRETENHQPQHF
cdr3_nt: TGTGCCAGCAGGGAGACAGAGAACCATCAGCCCCAGCATTTT

v_call: TRBV5-4
clone_size: .
j_call: TRBJ1-1
d_call: .
cdr3_aa: CASSLTEGNTEAFF
cdr3_nt: TGTGCCAGCAGCTTGACAGAAGGGAACACTGAAGCTTTCTTT

v_call: TRBV5-5
clone_size: .
j_call: TRBJ2-7
d_call: .
cdr3_aa: CASSLALTYEQYF
cdr3_nt: TGTGCCAGCAGCTTGGCACTGACCTACGAGCAGTACTTC

v_call: TRBV6-5
clone_size: .
j_call: TRBJ1-1
d_call: .
cdr3_aa: CASSTEGGARTEAFF
cdr3_nt: TGTGCCAGCAGCACCGAAGGGGGGGCGCGGACTGAAGCTTTCTTT

v_call: TRBV28
clone_size: .
j_call: TRBJ1-3
d_call: .
cdr3_aa: CASSWIKQGLSGNTIYF
cdr3_nt: TGTGCCAGCAGTTGGATTAAACAGGGCCTCTCTGGAAACACCATATATTTT

v_call: TRBV7-9
clone_size: .
j_call: TRBJ1-1
d_call: .
cdr3_aa: CASSLRLELNRAAFF
cdr3_nt: TGTGCCAGCAGCTTAAGACTGGAGTTAAATCGTGCAGCTTTCTTT

v_call: TRBV29-1
clone_size: .
j_call: TRBJ2-5
d_call: .
cdr3_aa: CSVEREGVGETQYF
cdr3_nt: TGCAGCGTTGAAAGGGAGGGGGTCGGGGAGACCCAGTACTTC

v_call: TRBV7-2
clone_size: .
j_call: TRBJ1-1
d_call: .
cdr3_aa: CASSSRVNTEAFF
cdr3_nt: TGTGCCAGCAGCTCCCGTGTGAACACTGAAGCTTTCTTT

v_call: TRBV5-6
clone_size: few
j_call: TRBJ2-5
d_call: .
cdr3_aa: CASSLQQGLETQYF
cdr3_nt: TGTGCCAGCAGCTTACAACAGGGTCTAGAGACCCAGTACTTC

v_call: TRBV9
clone_size: .
j_call: TRBJ1-5
d_call: .
cdr3_aa: CASSVSGGNQPQHF
cdr3_nt: TGTGCCAGCAGCGTATCAGGGGGCAATCAGCCCCAGCATTTT

v_call: TRBV19
clone_size: once
j_call: TRBJ1-6
d_call: .
cdr3_aa: CASSKGVPNPLHF
cdr3_nt: TGTGCCAGTAGTAAGGGGGTTCCGAACCCCCTCCACTTT

v_call: TRBV12-3/TRBV12-4
clone_size: .
j_call: TRBJ1-2
d_call: TRBD1
cdr3_aa: CASKTGAHYGYTF
cdr3_nt: TGTGCCAGTAAGACAGGGGCCCACTATGGCTACACCTTC

v_call: TRBV7-2
clone_size: .
j_call: TRBJ2-3
d_call: TRBD2
cdr3_aa: CASSLVTRGGRDTQYF
cdr3_nt: TGTGCCAGCAGCTTAGTGACGCGGGGGGGCAGGGATACGCAGTATTTT

v_call: TRBV9
clone_size: once
j_call: TRBJ1-2
d_call: .
cdr3_aa: CASSHSDRPYGYTF
cdr3_nt: TGTGCCAGCAGCCATTCTGACAGGCCCTATGGCTACACCTTC

v_call: TRBV5-5
clone_size: .
j_call: TRBJ2-2
d_call: .
cdr3_aa: CASSSIGGTANTGELFF
cdr3_nt: TGTGCCAGCAGCTCCATTGGGGGGACAGCGAACACCGGGGAGCTGTTTTTT

v_call: TRBV5-1
clone_size: few
j_call: TRBJ1-4
d_call: TRBD1
cdr3_aa: CASSPGQGAEGKEKLFF
cdr3_nt: TGCGCCAGCAGCCCGGGACAGGGGGCGGAAGGGAAAGAAAAACTGTTTTTT

v_call: TRBV6-6
clone_size: .
j_call: TRBJ1-1
d_call: .
cdr3_aa: CASSPPQPGISSTEAFF
cdr3_nt: TGTGCCAGCAGTCCGCCCCAACCGGGAATATCGTCCACTGAAGCTTTCTTT

v_call: TRBV2
clone_size: .
j_call: TRBJ1-1
d_call: .
cdr3_aa: CASRTRGNTEAFF
cdr3_nt: TGTGCCAGCAGAACCAGGGGAAACACTGAAGCTTTCTTT

v_call: TRBV30
clone_size: .
j_call: TRBJ1-5
d_call: TRBD1
cdr3_aa: CAWSVRGGYGRNQPQHF
cdr3_nt: TGTGCCTGGAGTGTACGAGGGGGCTACGGTCGCAATCAGCCCCAGCATTTT

v_call: TRBV27
clone_size: once
j_call: TRBJ1-1
d_call: .
cdr3_aa: CASSRLLGKSQGGTEAFF
cdr3_nt: TGTGCCAGCAGTCGCCTCCTGGGGAAATCCCAGGGCGGCACTGAAGCTTTCTTT

v_call: TRBV29-1
clone_size: .
j_call: TRBJ2-5
d_call: TRBD2
cdr3_aa: CSVAQGTRQETQYF
cdr3_nt: TGCAGCGTGGCGCAAGGGACTAGACAAGAGACCCAGTACTTC

v_call: TRBV11-3
clone_size: .
j_call: TRBJ2-2
d_call: .
cdr3_aa: CASSLAGHHTSGTGELFF
cdr3_nt: TGTGCCAGCAGCTTAGCCGGACACCATACTTCAGGGACCGGGGAGCTGTTTTTT

v_call: TRBV6-5
clone_size: .
j_call: TRBJ1-5
d_call: .
cdr3_aa: CASSYNNGDQPQHF
cdr3_nt: TGTGCCAGCAGTTATAACAACGGGGATCAGCCCCAGCATTTT

v_call: TRBV24-1
clone_size: .
j_call: TRBJ2-1
d_call: .
cdr3_aa: CATSDLGYRVFDNEQFF
cdr3_nt: TGTGCCACCAGTGATTTGGGGTACAGGGTGTTCGACAATGAGCAGTTCTTC

v_call: TRBV5-8
clone_size: .
j_call: TRBJ1-2
d_call: .
cdr3_aa: CASSFPAASGYTF
cdr3_nt: TGTGCCAGCAGCTTCCCGGCGGCCTCGGGCTACACCTTC

v_call: TRBV5-5
clone_size: .
j_call: TRBJ1-2
d_call: TRBD1
cdr3_aa: CASSQTGQGNGYTF
cdr3_nt: TGTGCCAGCAGCCAAACGGGACAGGGAAATGGCTACACCTTC